This T cell receptor (beta chain) appears in the sequencing data of a study of immune cell composition in non-small cell lung cancer. This clone was seen just once. Data came from immunoSEQ multiplex PCR; TCRdb stores just in-frame clones and leaves some out. The profile shows some 2,000 clones, about 80% of them singletons. The normal lung sample lay at least 3 cm, and maximally far, from the tumour. In germline, CDR1 is MDHEN, CDR2 SYDVKM. The CDR3 totals 14 residues. Unmatched junction bases numbered 8, after V lost 7 bases and J lost 4 bases. This sequence joins TRBV28 and TRBJ2-3; TRBD2 agrees at 7 bases. Sequencing used non-adjacent lung tissue. The TCR sequence derives from a human donor with non-small cell lung cancer. CDR3 amino acids: CASKALAFPDTQYF. The CDR3 DNA reads TGTGCCAGCAAAGCACTAGCGTTCCCAGATACGCAGTATTTT.